This T cell receptor (beta chain) was captured in a study of molecular identifiers for immune sequencing clone quantification. This clonotype has only a few counts. TCRdb fed the PCR reads into MiXCR, producing one record per CDR3 protein. Here the sample spans about 640,000 distinct CDR3 sequences, just under 20% being singletons. CDR3 length: 16 residues. In germline, CDR1 is DFQATT, CDR2 SNEGSKA (reference sequence). V dropped 0 bases and J dropped 4 bases, with 16 bases sitting between them. From around 18,000 to 910,000 sorted cells, naive CD8 libraries were generated with 10%, 30% or 50% RNA. The rearrangement joins TRBV20-1 to TRBJ2-1; no definite D call. The TCR comes from a human donor in good health. Some libraries in this study had Jurkat cell RNA spiked in. Sequencing input: naive CD8+ T cells from blood, with Jurkat cell RNA spiked in. Subset indicated: FACS-sorted CD8+CD4-CCR7+CD45RA+ naive T cells. CDR3 in DNA: TGCAGTGCTAGAGACCACATTGTCTCCGTGTACAATGAGCAGTTCTTC. It is translated as CSARDHIVSVYNEQFF.